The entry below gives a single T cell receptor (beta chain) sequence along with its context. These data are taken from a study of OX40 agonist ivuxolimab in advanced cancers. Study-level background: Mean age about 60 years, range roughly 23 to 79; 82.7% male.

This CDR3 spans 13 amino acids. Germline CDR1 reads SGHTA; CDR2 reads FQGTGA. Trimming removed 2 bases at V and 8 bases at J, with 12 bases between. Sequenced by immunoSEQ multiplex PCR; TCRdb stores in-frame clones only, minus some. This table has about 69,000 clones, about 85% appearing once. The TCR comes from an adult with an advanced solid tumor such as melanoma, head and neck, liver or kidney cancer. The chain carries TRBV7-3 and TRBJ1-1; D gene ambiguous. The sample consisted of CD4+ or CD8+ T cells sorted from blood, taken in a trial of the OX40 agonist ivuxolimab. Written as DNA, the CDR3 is TGTGCCAGCAGCTTATCGGTCCCGGGGGAAGCTTTCTTT. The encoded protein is CASSLSVPGEAFF.